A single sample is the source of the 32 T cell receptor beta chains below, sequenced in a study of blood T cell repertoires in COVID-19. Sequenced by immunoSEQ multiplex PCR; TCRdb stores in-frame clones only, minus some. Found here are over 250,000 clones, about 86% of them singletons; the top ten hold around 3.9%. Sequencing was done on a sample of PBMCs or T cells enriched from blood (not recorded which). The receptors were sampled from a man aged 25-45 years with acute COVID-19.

CDR3 nucleotides: TGCGCCAGCATGGGACTAGCCATGGGTTCTACGCAGTATTTT. It yields the protein CASMGLAMGSTQYF. The chain uses TRBV10-2 and TRBJ2-3; 9 bases fit TRBD2. CDR1 and CDR2 (germline): WSHSY, SAAADI. Losses at the gene ends were 7 bases for V and 8 bases for J; bases not matched to a gene: 10. CDR3 length: 14 amino acids.

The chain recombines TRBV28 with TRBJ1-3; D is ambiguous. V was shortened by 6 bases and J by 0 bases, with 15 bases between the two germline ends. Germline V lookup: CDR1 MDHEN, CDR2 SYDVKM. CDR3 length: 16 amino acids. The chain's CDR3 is CASRTTGRSSGNTIYF. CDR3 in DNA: TGTGCCAGCAGGACCACTGGGAGGTCCTCTGGAAACACCATATATTTT.

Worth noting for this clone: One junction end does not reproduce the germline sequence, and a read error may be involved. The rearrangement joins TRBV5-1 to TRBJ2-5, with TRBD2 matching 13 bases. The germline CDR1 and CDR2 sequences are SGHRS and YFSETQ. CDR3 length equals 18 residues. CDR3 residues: CASSAPVTSGRPGETQYF. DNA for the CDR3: TGTGCCAGCAGCGCACCCGTGACTAGCGGGAGGCCGGGGGAGACCCAGTACTTC.

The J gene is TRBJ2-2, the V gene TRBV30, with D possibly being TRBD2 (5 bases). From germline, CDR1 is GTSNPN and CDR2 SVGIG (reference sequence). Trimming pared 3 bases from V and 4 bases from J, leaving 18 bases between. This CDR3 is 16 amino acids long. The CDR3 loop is CAWRTGTLSGTGELFF. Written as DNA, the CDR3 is TGTGCCTGGAGAACGGGAACCTTGTCGGGCACCGGGGAGCTGTTTTTT.

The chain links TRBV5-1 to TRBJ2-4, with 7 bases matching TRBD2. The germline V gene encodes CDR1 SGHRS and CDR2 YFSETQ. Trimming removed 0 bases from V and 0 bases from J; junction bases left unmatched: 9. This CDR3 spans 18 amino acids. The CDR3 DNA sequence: TGCGCCAGCAGCTTGGGGGGAGGGTTCGGACTAGCCAAAAACATTCAGTACTTC. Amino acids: CASSLGGGFGLAKNIQYF.

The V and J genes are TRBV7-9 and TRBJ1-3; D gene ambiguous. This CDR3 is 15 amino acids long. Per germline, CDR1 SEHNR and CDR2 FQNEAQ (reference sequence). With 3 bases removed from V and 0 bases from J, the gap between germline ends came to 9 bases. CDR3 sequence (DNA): TGTGCCAGCAGCTTCGAAGTCAGCTCTGGAAACACCATATATTTT. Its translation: CASSFEVSSGNTIYF.

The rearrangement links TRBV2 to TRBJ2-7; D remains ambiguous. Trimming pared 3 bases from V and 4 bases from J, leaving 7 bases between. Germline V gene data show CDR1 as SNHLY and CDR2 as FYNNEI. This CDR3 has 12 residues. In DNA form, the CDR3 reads TGTGCCAGCAGTGACTTTGTTTACGAGCAGTACGTC. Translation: CASSDFVYEQYV.

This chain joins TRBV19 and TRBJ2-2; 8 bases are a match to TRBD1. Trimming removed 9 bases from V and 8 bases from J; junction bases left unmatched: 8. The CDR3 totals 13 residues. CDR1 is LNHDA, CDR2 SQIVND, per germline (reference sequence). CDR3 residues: CASCQGAIGELFF. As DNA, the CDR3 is TGTGCCAGCTGTCAGGGGGCTATAGGGGAGCTGTTTTTT.

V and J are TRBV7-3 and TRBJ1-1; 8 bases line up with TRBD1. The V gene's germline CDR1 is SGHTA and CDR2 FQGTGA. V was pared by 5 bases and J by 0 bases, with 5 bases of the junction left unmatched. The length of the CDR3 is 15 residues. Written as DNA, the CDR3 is TGTGCCAGCAGCCCTGGACAGGGAATGAACACTGAAGCTTTCTTT. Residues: CASSPGQGMNTEAFF. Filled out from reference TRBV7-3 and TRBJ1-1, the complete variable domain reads GAGVSQTPSNKVTEKGKYVELRCDPISGHTALYWYRQSLGQGPEFLIYFQGTGAADDSGLPNDRFFAVRPEGSVSTLKIQRTERGDSAVYLCASSPGQGMNTEAFFGQGTRLTVV.

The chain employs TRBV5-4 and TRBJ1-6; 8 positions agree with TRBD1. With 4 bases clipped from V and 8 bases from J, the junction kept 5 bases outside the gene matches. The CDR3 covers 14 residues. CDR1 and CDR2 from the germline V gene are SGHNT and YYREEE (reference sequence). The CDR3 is CASSEQGGDSPLHF. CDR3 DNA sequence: TGTGCCAGCAGCGAACAGGGGGGTGATTCACCCCTCCACTTT.

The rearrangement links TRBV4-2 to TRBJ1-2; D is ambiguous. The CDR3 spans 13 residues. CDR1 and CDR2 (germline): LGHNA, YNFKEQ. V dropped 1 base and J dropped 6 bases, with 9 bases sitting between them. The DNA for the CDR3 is TGTGCCAGCAGCCAAGCGTTGCGGGATGGCTACACCTTC. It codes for CASSQALRDGYTF.

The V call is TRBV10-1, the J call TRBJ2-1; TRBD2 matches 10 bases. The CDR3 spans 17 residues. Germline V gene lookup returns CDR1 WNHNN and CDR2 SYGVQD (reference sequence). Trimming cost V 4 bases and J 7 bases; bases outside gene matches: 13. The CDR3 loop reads CASSGVRLAGLGNEQFF. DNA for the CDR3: TGCGCCAGCAGTGGGGTACGACTAGCGGGCTTAGGTAATGAGCAGTTCTTC.

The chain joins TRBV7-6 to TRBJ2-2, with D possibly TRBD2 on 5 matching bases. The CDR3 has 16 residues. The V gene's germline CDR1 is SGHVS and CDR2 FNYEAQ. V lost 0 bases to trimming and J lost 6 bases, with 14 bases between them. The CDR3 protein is CASSLASGLGAGELFF. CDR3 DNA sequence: TGTGCCAGCAGCTTAGCGTCGGGGTTAGGAGCCGGGGAGCTGTTTTTT. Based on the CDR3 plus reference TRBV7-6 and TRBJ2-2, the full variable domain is GAGVSQSPRYKVTKRGQDVALRCDPISGHVSLYWYRQALGQGPEFLTYFNYEAQQDKSGLPNDRFSAERPEGSISTLTIQRTEQRDSAMYRCASSLASGLGAGELFFGEGSRLTVL.

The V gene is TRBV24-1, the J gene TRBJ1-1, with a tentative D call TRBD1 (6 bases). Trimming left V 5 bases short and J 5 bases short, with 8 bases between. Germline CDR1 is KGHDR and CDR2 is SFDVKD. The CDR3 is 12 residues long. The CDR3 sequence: CATSVTGTEAFF. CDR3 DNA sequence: TGTGCCACCAGTGTAACAGGGACTGAAGCTTTCTTT.

In DNA, the CDR3 is TGTGCCAGCAGTGATCGTGCGGGAGGGGAATACAATGAGCAGTTCTTC. Translated: CASSDRAGGEYNEQFF. This chain connects TRBV2 to TRBJ2-1; 9 bases agree with TRBD2. The J segment lost 4 bases and the V segment lost 3 bases, leaving 7 bases of the junction unmatched. Germline V gene sequence: CDR1 SNHLY, CDR2 FYNNEI. The CDR3 runs 16 residues.

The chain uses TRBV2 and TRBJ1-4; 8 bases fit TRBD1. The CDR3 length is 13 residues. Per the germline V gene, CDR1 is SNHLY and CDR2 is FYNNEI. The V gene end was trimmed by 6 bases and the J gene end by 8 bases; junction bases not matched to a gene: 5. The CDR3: CASRSDRGEKLFF. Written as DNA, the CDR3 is TGTGCCAGCAGGTCTGACAGGGGAGAAAAACTGTTTTTT.

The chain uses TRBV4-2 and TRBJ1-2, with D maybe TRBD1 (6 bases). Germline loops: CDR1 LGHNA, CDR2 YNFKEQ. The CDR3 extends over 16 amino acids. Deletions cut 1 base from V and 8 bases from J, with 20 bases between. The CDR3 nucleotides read TGTGCCAGCAGCCAAGGAACTACAGGGAGAAGAGGGGGCTACACCTTC. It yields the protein CASSQGTTGRRGGYTF.

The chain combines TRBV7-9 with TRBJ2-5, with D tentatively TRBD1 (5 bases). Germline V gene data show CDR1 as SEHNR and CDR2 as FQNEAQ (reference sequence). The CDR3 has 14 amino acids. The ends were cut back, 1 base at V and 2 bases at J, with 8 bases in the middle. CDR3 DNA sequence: TGTGCCAGCAGCTTAGTTCCAGGGCAAGAGACCCAGTACTTC. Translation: CASSLVPGQETQYF. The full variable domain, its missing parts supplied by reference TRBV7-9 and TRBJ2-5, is DTGVSQNPRHKITKRGQNVTFRCDPISEHNRLYWYRQTLGQGPEFLTYFQNEAQLEKSRLLSDRFSAERPKGSFSTLEIQRTEQGDSAMYLCASSLVPGQETQYFGPGTRLLVL.

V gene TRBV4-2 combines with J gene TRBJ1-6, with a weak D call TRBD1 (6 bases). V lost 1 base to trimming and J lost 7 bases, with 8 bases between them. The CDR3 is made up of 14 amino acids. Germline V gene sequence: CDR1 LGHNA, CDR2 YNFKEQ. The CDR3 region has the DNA TGTGCCAGCAGCCAAGCAGGGGCAAATTCACCCCTCCACTTT. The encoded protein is CASSQAGANSPLHF.

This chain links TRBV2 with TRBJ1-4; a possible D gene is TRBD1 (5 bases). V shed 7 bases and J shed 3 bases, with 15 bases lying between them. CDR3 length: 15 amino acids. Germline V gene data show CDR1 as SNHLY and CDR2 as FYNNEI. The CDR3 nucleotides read TGTGCCAGCATGTGGCAGGGCCGATCTAATGAAAAACTGTTTTTT. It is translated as CASMWQGRSNEKLFF.

The CDR3 DNA is TGTGCCAGCAGCACGGGGACTAGCGGAATCCAAGAGACCCAGTACTTC. This gives the protein CASSTGTSGIQETQYF. V and J are TRBV6-2 or TRBV6-3 and TRBJ2-5; 11 positions agree with TRBD2. The CDR3 runs to 16 residues. The J segment lost 1 base and the V segment lost 6 bases, leaving 7 bases of the junction unmatched. CDR1 and CDR2 (germline): MNHEY, SVGEGT.

The CDR3 DNA reads as TGTGCCAGCAGCCAAGTAGCCAATGAGCAGTTCTTC. It codes for CASSQVANEQFF. This chain connects TRBV3-1 (or the pseudogene TRBV3-2) to TRBJ2-1; no reliable D call. Germline-derived CDR1 and CDR2 are LGHDT and YNNKEL (reference sequence). Trimming removed 1 base at V and 6 bases at J, with 4 bases between. This CDR3 region has 12 residues.

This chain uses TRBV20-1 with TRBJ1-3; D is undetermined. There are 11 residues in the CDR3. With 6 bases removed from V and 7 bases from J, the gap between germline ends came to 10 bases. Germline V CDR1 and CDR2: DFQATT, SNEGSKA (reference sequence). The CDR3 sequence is CSAPGGNTIYF. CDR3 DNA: TGCAGTGCCCCAGGTGGCAACACCATATATTTT.

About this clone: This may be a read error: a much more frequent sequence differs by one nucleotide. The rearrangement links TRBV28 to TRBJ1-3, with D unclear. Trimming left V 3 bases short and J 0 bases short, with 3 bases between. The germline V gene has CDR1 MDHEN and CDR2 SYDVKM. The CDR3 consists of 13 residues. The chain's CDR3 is CASSFRSGNTIYF. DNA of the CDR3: TGTGCCAGCAGTTTCCGCTCTGGAAACACCATATATTTT.

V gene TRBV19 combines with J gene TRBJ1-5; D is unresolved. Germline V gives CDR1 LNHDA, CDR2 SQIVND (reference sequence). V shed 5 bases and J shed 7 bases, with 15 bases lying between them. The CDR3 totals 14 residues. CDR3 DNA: TGTGCCAGTAGTCCGGGGATTTTTGGCCAGCCCCAGCATTTT. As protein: CASSPGIFGQPQHF.

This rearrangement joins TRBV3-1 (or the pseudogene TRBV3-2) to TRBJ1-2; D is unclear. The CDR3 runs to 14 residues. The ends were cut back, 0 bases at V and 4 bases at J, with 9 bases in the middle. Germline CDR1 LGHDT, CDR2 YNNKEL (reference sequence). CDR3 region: CASSQDRPGYGYTF. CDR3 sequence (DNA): TGTGCCAGCAGCCAAGATCGTCCAGGCTATGGCTACACCTTC.

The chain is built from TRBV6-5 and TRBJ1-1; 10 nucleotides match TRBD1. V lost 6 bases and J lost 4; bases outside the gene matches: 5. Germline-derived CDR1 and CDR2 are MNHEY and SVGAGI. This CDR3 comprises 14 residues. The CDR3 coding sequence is TGTGCCAGCAGAGAGACAGGGGGCTTCACTGAAGCTTTCTTT. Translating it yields CASRETGGFTEAFF.

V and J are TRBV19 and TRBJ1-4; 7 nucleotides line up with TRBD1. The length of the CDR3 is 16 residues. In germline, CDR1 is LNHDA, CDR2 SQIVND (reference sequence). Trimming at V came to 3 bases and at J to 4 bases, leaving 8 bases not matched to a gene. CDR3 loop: CASSISPGQLNEKLFF. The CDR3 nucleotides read TGTGCCAGTAGTATCTCACCGGGACAGCTTAATGAAAAACTGTTTTTT.

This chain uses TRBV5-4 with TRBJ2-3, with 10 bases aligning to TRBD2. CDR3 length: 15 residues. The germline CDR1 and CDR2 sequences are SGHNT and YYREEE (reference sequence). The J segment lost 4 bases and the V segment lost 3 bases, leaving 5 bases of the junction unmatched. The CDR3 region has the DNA TGTGCCAGCAGCTCGGGAGCGGGGGGGGCAGATACGCAGTATTTT. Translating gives CASSSGAGGADTQYF.

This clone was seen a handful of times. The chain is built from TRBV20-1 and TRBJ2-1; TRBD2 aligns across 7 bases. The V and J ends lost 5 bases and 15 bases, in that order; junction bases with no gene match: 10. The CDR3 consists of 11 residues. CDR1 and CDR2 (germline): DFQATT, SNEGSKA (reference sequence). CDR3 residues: CSARGGVETFF. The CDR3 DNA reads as TGCAGTGCTCGTGGGGGGGTCGAGACGTTCTTC.

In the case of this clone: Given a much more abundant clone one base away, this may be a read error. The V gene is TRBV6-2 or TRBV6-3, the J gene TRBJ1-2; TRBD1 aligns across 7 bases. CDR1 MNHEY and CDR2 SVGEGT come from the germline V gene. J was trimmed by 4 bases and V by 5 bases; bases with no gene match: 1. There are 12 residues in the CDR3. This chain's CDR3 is CASSTGVYGYTF. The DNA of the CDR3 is TGTGCCAGCAGTACAGGGGTCTATGGCTACACCTTC.

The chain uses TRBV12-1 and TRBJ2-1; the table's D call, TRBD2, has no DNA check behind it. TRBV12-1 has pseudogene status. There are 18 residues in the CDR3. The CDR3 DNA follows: TGTGCCAGCAGCTCTCTCGTTCGTAGGGCGGGGTATAAGCATGAGCAGTTCTTC. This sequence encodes CASSSLVRRAGYKHEQFF.